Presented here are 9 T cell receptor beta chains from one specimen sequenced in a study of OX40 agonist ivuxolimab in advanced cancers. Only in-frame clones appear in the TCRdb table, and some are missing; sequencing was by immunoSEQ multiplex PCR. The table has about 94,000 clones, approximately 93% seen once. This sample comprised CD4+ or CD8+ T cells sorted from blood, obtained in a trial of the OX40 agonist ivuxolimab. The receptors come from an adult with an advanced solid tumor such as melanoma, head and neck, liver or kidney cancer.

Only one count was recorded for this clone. CDR3 nucleotide sequence: TGCGCCAGCAGCTTGGTTCTAGCGGGCGAAACCGGGGAGCTGTTTTTT. Its protein is CASSLVLAGETGELFF. The chain employs TRBV5-1 and TRBJ2-2; 8 bases agree with TRBD2. The CDR3 totals 16 residues. CDR1 is SGHRS, CDR2 YFSETQ, per germline. Trimming cost V 0 bases and J 5 bases; bases outside gene matches: 6.

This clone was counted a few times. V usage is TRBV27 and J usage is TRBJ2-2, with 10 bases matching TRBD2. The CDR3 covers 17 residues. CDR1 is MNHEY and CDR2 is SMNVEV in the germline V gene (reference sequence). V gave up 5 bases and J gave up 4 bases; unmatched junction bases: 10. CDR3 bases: TGTGCCAGCAGTCTTCTGACTAGCGGGCGTGGCACCGGGGAGCTGTTTTTT. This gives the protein CASSLLTSGRGTGELFF.

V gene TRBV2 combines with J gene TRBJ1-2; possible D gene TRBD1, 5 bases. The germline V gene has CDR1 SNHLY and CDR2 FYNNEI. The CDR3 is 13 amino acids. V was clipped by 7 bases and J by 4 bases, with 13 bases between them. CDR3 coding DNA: TGTGCCAGCACCAACATGGGGGGCTATGGCTACACCTTC. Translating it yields CASTNMGGYGYTF.

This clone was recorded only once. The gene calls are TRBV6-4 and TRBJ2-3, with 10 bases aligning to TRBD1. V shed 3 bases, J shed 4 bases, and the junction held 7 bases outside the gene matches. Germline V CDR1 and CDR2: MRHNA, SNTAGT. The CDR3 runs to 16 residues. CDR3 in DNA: TGTGCCAGCAGTGAACTCGGGACAGGGGTCCCAGATACGCAGTATTTT. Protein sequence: CASSELGTGVPDTQYF.

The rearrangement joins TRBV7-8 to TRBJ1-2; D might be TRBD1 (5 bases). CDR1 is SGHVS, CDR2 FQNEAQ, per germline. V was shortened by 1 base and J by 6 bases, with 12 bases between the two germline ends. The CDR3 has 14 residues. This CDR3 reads CASSLGGRENGYTF. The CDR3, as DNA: TGTGCCAGCAGCTTAGGGGGGAGGGAGAATGGCTACACCTTC.

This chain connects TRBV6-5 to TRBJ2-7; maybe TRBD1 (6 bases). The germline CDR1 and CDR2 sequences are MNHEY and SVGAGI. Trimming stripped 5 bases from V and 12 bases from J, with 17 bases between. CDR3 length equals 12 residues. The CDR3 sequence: CASSPGQGNRYF. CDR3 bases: TGTGCCAGCAGTCCTGGGCAGGGGAATCGGTACTTC.

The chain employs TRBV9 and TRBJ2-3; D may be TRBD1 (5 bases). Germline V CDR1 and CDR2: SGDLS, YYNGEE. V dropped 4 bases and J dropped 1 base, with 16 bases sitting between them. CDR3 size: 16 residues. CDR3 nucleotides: TGTGCCAGCAGCAGACGGACCCTAGGGGGCACAGATACGCAGTATTTT. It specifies CASSRRTLGGTDTQYF.

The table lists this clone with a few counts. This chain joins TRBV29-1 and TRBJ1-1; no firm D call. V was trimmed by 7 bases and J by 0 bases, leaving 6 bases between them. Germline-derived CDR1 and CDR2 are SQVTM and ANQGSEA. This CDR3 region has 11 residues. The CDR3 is CSAWLNTEAFF. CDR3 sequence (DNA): TGCAGCGCCTGGTTGAACACTGAAGCTTTCTTT.

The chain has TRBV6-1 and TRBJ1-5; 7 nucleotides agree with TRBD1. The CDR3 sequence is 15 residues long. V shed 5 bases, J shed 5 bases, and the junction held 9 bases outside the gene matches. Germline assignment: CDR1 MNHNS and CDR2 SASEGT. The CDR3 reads CASSPGTAFHQPQHF. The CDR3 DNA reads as TGTGCCAGCAGTCCCGGGACAGCCTTTCATCAGCCCCAGCATTTT.